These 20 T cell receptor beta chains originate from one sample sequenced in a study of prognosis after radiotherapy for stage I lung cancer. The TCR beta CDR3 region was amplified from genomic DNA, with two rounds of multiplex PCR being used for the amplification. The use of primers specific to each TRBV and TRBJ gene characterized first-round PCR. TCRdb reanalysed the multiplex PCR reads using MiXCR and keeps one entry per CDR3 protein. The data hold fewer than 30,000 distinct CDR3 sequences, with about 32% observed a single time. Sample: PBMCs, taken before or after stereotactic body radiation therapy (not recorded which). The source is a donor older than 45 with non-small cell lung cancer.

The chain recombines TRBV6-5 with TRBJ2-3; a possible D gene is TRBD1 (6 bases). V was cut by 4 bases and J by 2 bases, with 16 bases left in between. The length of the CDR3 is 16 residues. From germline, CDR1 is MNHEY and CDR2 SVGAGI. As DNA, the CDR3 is TGTGCCAGCAGTTCAATAGAGGGGGTGGTCACAGATACGCAGTATTTT. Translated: CASSSIEGVVTDTQYF.

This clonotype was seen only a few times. CDR3 loop: CATSATSGRTSTDTQYF. The CDR3 DNA is TGTGCCACCAGTGCTACTAGCGGGAGGACCAGCACAGATACGCAGTATTTT. The chain joins TRBV24-1 to TRBJ2-3, with TRBD2 matching 12 bases. The CDR3 has 17 amino acids. J gave up 0 bases and V 5 bases, and 5 bases lay outside the gene matches. Germline V lookup: CDR1 KGHDR, CDR2 SFDVKD.

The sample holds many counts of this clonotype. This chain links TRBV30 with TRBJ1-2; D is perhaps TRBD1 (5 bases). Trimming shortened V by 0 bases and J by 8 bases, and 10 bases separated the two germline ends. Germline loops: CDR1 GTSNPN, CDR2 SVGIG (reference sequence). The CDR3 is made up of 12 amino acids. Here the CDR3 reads CAWSVIGEGYTF. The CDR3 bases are TGTGCCTGGAGTGTAATAGGGGAAGGCTACACCTTC.

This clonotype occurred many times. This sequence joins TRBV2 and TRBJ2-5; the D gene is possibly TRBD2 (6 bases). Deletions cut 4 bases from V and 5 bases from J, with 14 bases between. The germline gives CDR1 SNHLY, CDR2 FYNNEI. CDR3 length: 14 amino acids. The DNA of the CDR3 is TGTGCCAGCAGTGGTCACGGGAGAGGTGAGACCCAGTACTTC. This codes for CASSGHGRGETQYF.

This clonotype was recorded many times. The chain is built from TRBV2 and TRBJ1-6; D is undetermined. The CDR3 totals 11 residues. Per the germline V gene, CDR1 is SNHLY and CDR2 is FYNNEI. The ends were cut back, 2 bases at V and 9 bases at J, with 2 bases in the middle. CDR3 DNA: TGTGCCAGCAGTGAAACTTCACCCCTCCACTTT. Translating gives CASSETSPLHF.

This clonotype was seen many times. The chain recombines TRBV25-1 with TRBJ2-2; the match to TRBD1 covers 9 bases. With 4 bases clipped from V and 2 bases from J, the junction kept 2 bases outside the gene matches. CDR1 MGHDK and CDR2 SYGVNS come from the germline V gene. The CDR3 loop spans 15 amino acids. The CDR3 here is CASSGTGVNTGELFF. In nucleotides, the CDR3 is TGTGCCAGCAGTGGGACAGGGGTTAACACCGGGGAGCTGTTTTTT.

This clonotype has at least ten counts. The DNA for the CDR3 is TGTGCCAGTTCACCCGGGCCACCCTCTGGGGCCAACGTCCTGACTTTC. Translated: CASSPGPPSGANVLTF. This sequence joins TRBV7-3 and TRBJ2-6, with D unresolved. There are 16 residues in the CDR3. Trimming removed 9 bases at V and 0 bases at J, with 15 bases between. The germline gives CDR1 SGHTA, CDR2 FQGTGA. Variable domain in full (rest from reference TRBV7-3 and TRBJ2-6): GAGVSQTPSNKVTEKGKYVELRCDPISGHTALYWYRQSLGQGPEFLIYFQGTGAADDSGLPNDRFFAVRPEGSVSTLKIQRTERGDSAVYLCASSPGPPSGANVLTFGAGSRLTVL.

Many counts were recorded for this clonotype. For the CDR3, the DNA is TGTGCCAGCAGTTTTAGAGGACAGGGTCTTGGGGAAAATGAGCAGTTCTTC. Translating gives CASSFRGQGLGENEQFF. The chain is built from TRBV2 and TRBJ2-1, with 8 bases matching TRBD1. J lost 7 bases, V lost 5 bases, and 16 bases had no gene match. CDR1 is SNHLY, CDR2 FYNNEI, per germline. The CDR3 contains 17 residues.

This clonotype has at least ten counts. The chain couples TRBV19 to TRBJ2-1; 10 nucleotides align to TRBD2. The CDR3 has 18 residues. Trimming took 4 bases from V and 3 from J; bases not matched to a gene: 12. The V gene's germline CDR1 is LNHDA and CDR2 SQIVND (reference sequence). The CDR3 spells CASSTLAGPLGSYNEQFF. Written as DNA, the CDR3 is TGTGCCAGTAGTACACTAGCGGGGCCTCTTGGGAGCTACAATGAGCAGTTCTTC.

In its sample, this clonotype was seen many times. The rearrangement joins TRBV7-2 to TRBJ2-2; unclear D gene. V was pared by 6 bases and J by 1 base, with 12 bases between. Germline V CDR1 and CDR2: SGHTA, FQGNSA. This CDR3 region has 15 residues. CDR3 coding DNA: TGTGCCAGCAGGGAGACTCCGTTGAACACCGGGGAGCTGTTTTTT. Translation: CASRETPLNTGELFF.

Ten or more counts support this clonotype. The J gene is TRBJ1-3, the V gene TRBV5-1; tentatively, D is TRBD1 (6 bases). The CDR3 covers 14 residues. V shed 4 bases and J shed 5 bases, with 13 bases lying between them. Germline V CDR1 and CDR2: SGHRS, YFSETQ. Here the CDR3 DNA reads TGCGCCAGCAGCCCGGGGGGGGGCAGAAACACCATATATTTT. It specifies CASSPGGGRNTIYF.

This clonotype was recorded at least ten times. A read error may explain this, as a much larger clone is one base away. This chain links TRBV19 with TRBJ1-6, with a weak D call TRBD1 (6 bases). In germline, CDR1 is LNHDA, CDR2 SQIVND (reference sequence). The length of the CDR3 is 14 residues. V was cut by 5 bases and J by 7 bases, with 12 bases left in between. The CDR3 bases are TGTGCCAGTAGTTGTGGGACACGGAATTCACCCCTCCACTTT. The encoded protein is CASSCGTRNSPLHF. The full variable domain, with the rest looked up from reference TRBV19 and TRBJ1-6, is DGGITQSPKYLFRKEGQNVTLSCEQNLNHDAMYWYRQDPGQGLRLIYYSQIVNDFQKGDIAEGYSVSREKKESFPLTVTSAQKNPTAFYLCASSCGTRNSPLHFGNGTRLTVT.

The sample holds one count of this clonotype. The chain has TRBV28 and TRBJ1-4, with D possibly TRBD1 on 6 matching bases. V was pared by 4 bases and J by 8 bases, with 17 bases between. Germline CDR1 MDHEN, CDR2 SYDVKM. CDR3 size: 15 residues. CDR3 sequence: CASSSADFQGEKLFF. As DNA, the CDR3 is TGTGCCAGCAGTTCCGCGGACTTCCAGGGGGAAAAACTGTTTTTT.

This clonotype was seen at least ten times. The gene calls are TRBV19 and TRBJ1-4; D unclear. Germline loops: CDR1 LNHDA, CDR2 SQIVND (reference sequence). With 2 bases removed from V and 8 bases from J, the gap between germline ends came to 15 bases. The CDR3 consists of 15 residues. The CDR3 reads CASSIPAAEAEKLFF. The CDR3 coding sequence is TGTGCCAGTAGTATACCGGCGGCGGAAGCGGAAAAACTGTTTTTT. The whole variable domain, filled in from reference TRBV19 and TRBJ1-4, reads DGGITQSPKYLFRKEGQNVTLSCEQNLNHDAMYWYRQDPGQGLRLIYYSQIVNDFQKGDIAEGYSVSREKKESFPLTVTSAQKNPTAFYLCASSIPAAEAEKLFFGSGTQLSVL.

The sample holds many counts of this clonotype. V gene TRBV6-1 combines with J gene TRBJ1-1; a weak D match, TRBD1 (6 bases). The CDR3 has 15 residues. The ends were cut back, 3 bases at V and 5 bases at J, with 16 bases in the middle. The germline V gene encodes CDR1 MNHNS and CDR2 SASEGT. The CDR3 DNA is TGTGCCAGCAGTGACGAGACAGGTTATCGAACTGAAGCTTTCTTT. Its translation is CASSDETGYRTEAFF.

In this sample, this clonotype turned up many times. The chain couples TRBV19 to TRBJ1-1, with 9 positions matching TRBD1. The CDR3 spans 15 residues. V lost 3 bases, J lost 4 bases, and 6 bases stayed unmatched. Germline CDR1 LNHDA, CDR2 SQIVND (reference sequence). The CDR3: CASSMGTGHPTEAFF. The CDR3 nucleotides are TGTGCCAGTAGTATGGGGACAGGGCATCCCACTGAAGCTTTCTTT.

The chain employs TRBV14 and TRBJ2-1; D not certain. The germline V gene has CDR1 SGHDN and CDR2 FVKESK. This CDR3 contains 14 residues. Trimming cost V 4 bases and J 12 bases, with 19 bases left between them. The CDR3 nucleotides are TGTGCCAGCAGCCTAAGTTTCGACAAAGTTGGGCAGTTCTTC. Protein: CASSLSFDKVGQFF. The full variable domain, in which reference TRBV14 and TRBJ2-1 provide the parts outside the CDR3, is EAGVTQFPSHSVIEKGQTVTLRCDPISGHDNLYWYRRVMGKEIKFLLHFVKESKQDESGMPNNRFLAERTGGTYSTLKVQPAELEDSGVYFCASSLSFDKVGQFFGPGTRLTVL.

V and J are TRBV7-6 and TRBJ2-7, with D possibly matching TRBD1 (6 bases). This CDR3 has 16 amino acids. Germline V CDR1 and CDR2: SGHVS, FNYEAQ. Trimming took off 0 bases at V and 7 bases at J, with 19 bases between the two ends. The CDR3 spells CASSLASGTKAYEQYF. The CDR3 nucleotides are TGTGCCAGCAGCTTAGCTTCGGGGACAAAGGCTTATGAGCAGTACTTC.

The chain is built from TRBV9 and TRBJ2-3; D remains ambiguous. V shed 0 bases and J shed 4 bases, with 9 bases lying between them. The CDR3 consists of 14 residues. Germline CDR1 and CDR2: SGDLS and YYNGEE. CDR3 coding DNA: TGTGCCAGCAGCGTAGGGGCAGTTCCAGATACGCAGTATTTT. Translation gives CASSVGAVPDTQYF.

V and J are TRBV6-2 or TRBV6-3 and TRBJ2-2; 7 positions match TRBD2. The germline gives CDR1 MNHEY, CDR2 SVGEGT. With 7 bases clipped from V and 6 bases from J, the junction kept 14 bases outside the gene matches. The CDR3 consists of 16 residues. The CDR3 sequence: CASTRRRAGLPGELFF. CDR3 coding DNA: TGTGCCAGCACCCGACGTCGAGCGGGGCTTCCCGGGGAGCTGTTTTTT.